The 26 T cell receptor beta chains below come from one sample, sequenced in a study of radiotherapy plus CTLA-4 blockade in lung cancer. Only in-frame clones appear in the TCRdb table, and some are missing; sequencing was by immunoSEQ multiplex PCR. The top ten clones hold about 22% of a sample with over 30,000 clones, just under 80% of them seen once. This material consisted of peripheral blood, taken from a patient treated with radiotherapy plus ipilimumab. Receptor source: a human donor with non-small cell lung cancer that progressed on radiotherapy plus ipilimumab.

This sequence joins TRBV7-6 and TRBJ2-1, with TRBD2 identical over 13 bases. The CDR3 is 16 amino acids. Germline V gives CDR1 SGHVS, CDR2 FNYEAQ. V gave up 4 bases and J gave up 4 bases; unmatched junction bases: 4. This CDR3 reads CASSSQLAGGYNEQFF. For the CDR3, the DNA is TGTGCCAGCAGCTCGCAACTAGCGGGGGGGTACAATGAGCAGTTCTTC.

This chain joins TRBV5-1 and TRBJ1-1; 8 bases fit TRBD1. The CDR3 extends over 17 amino acids. Trimming at V came to 4 bases and at J to 1 base, leaving 12 bases not matched to a gene. Germline V CDR1 and CDR2: SGHRS, YFSETQ. CDR3 protein: CASSPQGAGVGNTEAFF. DNA for the CDR3: TGCGCCAGCAGCCCTCAGGGGGCAGGCGTGGGGAACACTGAAGCTTTCTTT.

This chain uses TRBV28 with TRBJ1-2, with 9 nucleotides matching TRBD1. The germline V gene has CDR1 MDHEN and CDR2 SYDVKM. The CDR3 sequence is 14 residues long. Trimming removed 6 bases from V and 4 bases from J; junction bases left unmatched: 6. This CDR3 is CASRTGQGSYGYTF. The CDR3, as DNA: TGTGCCAGCAGAACGGGACAGGGCAGCTATGGCTACACCTTC.

This clone turned up a few times. The chain has TRBV27 and TRBJ1-6; perhaps TRBD1 as D (5 bases). The CDR3 length is 14 residues. The V end lost 6 bases, the J end lost 7 bases, and 13 bases lay between the germline ends. Germline values: CDR1 MNHEY, CDR2 SMNVEV (reference sequence). CDR3 amino acids: CASRPGLGNSPLHF. CDR3 DNA sequence: TGTGCCAGCAGGCCGGGACTAGGAAATTCACCCCTCCACTTT.

The rearrangement uses TRBV5-1 and TRBJ2-3; 9 nucleotides match TRBD1. The J segment lost 0 bases and the V segment lost 2 bases, leaving 16 bases of the junction unmatched. CDR1 SGHRS and CDR2 YFSETQ come from the germline V gene. The CDR3 covers 20 residues. As DNA, the CDR3 is TGCGCCAGCAGCTTTCTTACCTCTGGACAGGGGCGTACGAGCACAGATACGCAGTATTTT. Translated: CASSFLTSGQGRTSTDTQYF.

The rearrangement joins TRBV18 to TRBJ1-3; 7 bases map to TRBD1. CDR1 is KGHSH, CDR2 LQKENI, per germline. V shed 5 bases and J 0 bases; nucleotides not matched to a gene: 4. The CDR3 length is 15 residues. The CDR3 spells CASSDGTVSGNTIYF. CDR3 nucleotides: TGTGCCAGCTCAGATGGGACAGTCTCTGGAAACACCATATATTTT.

The CDR3 reads CASSSSGGFSYEQYF. CDR3 DNA sequence: TGTGCCAGCAGTAGCTCAGGGGGCTTCTCCTACGAGCAGTACTTC. The gene calls are TRBV6-6 and TRBJ2-7, with TRBD1 matching 8 bases. The CDR3 contains 15 residues. Germline V gene lookup returns CDR1 MNHNY and CDR2 SVGAGI (reference sequence). V dropped 5 bases and J dropped 0; count of bases not matched to a gene: 6.

The rearrangement uses TRBV6-6 and TRBJ1-1; D remains unclear. The CDR3 is 14 amino acids. Trimming stripped 6 bases from V and 0 bases from J, with 11 bases between. CDR1 is MNHNY, CDR2 SVGAGI, per germline (reference sequence). CDR3: CASRPPGMNTEAFF. CDR3 DNA sequence: TGTGCCAGCAGACCACCGGGGATGAACACTGAAGCTTTCTTT.

V usage is TRBV2 and J usage is TRBJ2-3; tentative D call: TRBD2 (5 bases). The V gene lost 7 bases and the J gene lost 2 bases, with 10 bases spanning the gap. The germline V gene has CDR1 SNHLY and CDR2 FYNNEI. CDR3 size: 13 residues. The CDR3 loop reads CASNKRPTDTQYF. The CDR3 DNA sequence: TGTGCCAGCAATAAGCGGCCCACAGATACGCAGTATTTT.

The chain joins TRBV19 to TRBJ1-1; TRBD1 matches 8 bases. Trimming removed 5 bases from V and 4 bases from J; junction bases left unmatched: 9. The CDR3 is made up of 15 amino acids. Per the germline V gene, CDR1 is LNHDA and CDR2 is SQIVND (reference sequence). The CDR3 DNA sequence: TGTGCCAGTAGTGACGGACAGGGTGGATTCACTGAAGCTTTCTTT. Its protein product is CASSDGQGGFTEAFF.

In this sample, this clone turned up once. This chain links TRBV18 with TRBJ2-2; 7 positions match TRBD1. CDR1 is KGHSH and CDR2 is LQKENI in the germline V gene. This CDR3 contains 15 residues. With 2 bases clipped from V and 5 bases from J, the junction kept 5 bases outside the gene matches. As DNA, the CDR3 is TGTGCCAGCTCACCATCGACAGGGCGAACCGGGGAGCTGTTTTTT. Translation gives CASSPSTGRTGELFF. The full variable domain, rest sourced from reference TRBV18 and TRBJ2-2, is NAGVMQNPRHLVRRRGQEARLRCSPMKGHSHVYWYRQLPEEGLKFMVYLQKENIIDESGMPKERFSAEFPKEGPSILRIQQVVRGDSAAYFCASSPSTGRTGELFFGEGSRLTVL.

The CDR3 region has the DNA TGTGCCAGCAGCACCCCAAACATGACCGCGGTGAACACTGAAGCTTTCTTT. Amino acid sequence: CASSTPNMTAVNTEAFF. The rearrangement links TRBV9 to TRBJ1-1; D remains unclear. The germline V gene encodes CDR1 SGDLS and CDR2 YYNGEE. V lost 4 bases, J lost 0 bases, and 19 bases lay in between. The CDR3 is 17 amino acids.

The V call is TRBV5-4, the J call TRBJ2-2; 10 nucleotides align to TRBD1. V lost 4 bases, J lost 1 base, and 4 bases stayed unmatched. The CDR3 has 16 residues. The germline V gene has CDR1 SGHNT and CDR2 YYREEE (reference sequence). The CDR3 coding sequence is TGTGCCAGCAGCGTTGGACAGGGGGTGAACACCGGGGAGCTGTTTTTT. It codes for CASSVGQGVNTGELFF. The full variable domain, in which reference TRBV5-4 and TRBJ2-2 provide the parts outside the CDR3, is ETGVTQSPTHLIKTRGQQVTLRCSSQSGHNTVSWYQQALGQGPQFIFQYYREEENGRGNFPPRFSGLQFPNYSSELNVNALELDDSALYLCASSVGQGVNTGELFFGEGSRLTVL.

The CDR3, as DNA: TGTGCCAGCAGCGACCAGTTACAGGGGGCGGGGGCCAGCTACACCTTC. This translates into CASSDQLQGAGASYTF. This rearrangement joins TRBV11-2 to TRBJ1-2; TRBD1 matches 9 bases. Germline CDR1 is SGHAT and CDR2 is FQNNGV. The CDR3 is made up of 16 amino acids. J was trimmed by 9 bases and V by 5 bases; bases with no gene match: 16.

This clone was seen a handful of times. The chain recombines TRBV4-3 with TRBJ1-4, with TRBD1 identical over 7 bases. The trim removed 4 bases at V and 7 bases at J, leaving 6 bases unmatched. The CDR3 consists of 14 residues. The germline gives CDR1 LGHNA, CDR2 YSLEER. The CDR3 protein is CASSLDREVEKLFF. CDR3 nucleotide sequence: TGCGCCAGCAGCCTCGACAGGGAGGTTGAAAAACTGTTTTTT.

The V gene is TRBV5-4, the J gene TRBJ1-6; 8 bases are shared with TRBD1. J lost 6 bases, V lost 1 base, and 6 bases had no gene match. This CDR3 is built from 16 residues. Germline V CDR1 and CDR2: SGHNT, YYREEE (reference sequence). CDR3 sequence reads: CASSLSGQGRNSPLHF. In nucleotides, the CDR3 is TGTGCCAGCAGCTTGTCCGGACAGGGACGTAATTCACCCCTCCACTTT.

The genes are TRBV15 and TRBJ1-3; no reliable D call. Deletions cut 1 base from V and 0 bases from J, with 10 bases between. This CDR3 region has 16 residues. Germline V gene data show CDR1 as LNHNV and CDR2 as YYDKDF (reference sequence). CDR3 in DNA: TGTGCCACCAGCAGAGCCCACAGCATCTCTGGAAACACCATATATTTT. It specifies CATSRAHSISGNTIYF.

This clone occurred once. The chain couples TRBV19 to TRBJ1-5, with TRBD1 as a possible D gene (5 bases). CDR1 and CDR2 from the germline V gene are LNHDA and SQIVND (reference sequence). CDR3 size: 15 residues. V shed 1 base and J shed 5 bases, with 12 bases lying between them. CDR3 nucleotides: TGTGCCAGTAGTATAGGACAGAGGACCTATCAGCCCCAGCATTTT. This encodes CASSIGQRTYQPQHF.

V is TRBV28 and J is TRBJ1-5, with unresolved D. This CDR3 region has 12 residues. Germline CDR1 is MDHEN and CDR2 is SYDVKM. Trimming stripped 8 bases from V and 3 bases from J, with 8 bases between. The DNA for the CDR3 is TGTGCCAGCGCTAACGACAATCAGCCCCAGCATTTT. Amino acids: CASANDNQPQHF.

The genes are TRBV28 and TRBJ2-1, with 7 bases lining up with TRBD1. Germline V lookup: CDR1 MDHEN, CDR2 SYDVKM. The CDR3 runs to 16 residues. Trimming at V came to 6 bases and at J to 3 bases, leaving 11 bases not matched to a gene. CDR3 loop: CASSPSRQGFYNEQFF. CDR3 coding DNA: TGTGCCAGCAGCCCGTCACGACAGGGATTCTACAATGAGCAGTTCTTC. The variable domain in full, with the rest retrieved from reference TRBV28 and TRBJ2-1, is DVKVTQSSRYLVKRTGEKVFLECVQDMDHENMFWYRQDPGLGLRLIYFSYDVKMKEKGDIPEGYSVSREKKERFSLILESASTNQTSMYLCASSPSRQGFYNEQFFGPGTRLTVL.

V usage is TRBV6-6 and J usage is TRBJ2-2; 7 nucleotides agree with TRBD1. J was trimmed by 5 bases and V by 4 bases; bases with no gene match: 10. The CDR3 spans 16 residues. Germline values: CDR1 MNHNY, CDR2 SVGAGI (reference sequence). CDR3 bases: TGTGCCAGCAGTTTCGATAGGACAGGCCGGACCGGGGAGCTGTTTTTT. Encoded protein: CASSFDRTGRTGELFF.

The genes are TRBV18 and TRBJ2-2; maybe TRBD1 (6 bases). V gave up 2 bases and J gave up 3 bases, with 7 bases separating them. Per the germline V gene, CDR1 is KGHSH and CDR2 is LQKENI. The CDR3 contains 14 residues. CDR3 nucleotides: TGTGCCAGCTCACCAAACAGGGACACCGGGGAGCTGTTTTTT. It specifies CASSPNRDTGELFF.

V gene TRBV7-2 combines with J gene TRBJ2-3; TRBD1 matches 9 bases. This CDR3 contains 15 residues. Per the germline V gene, CDR1 is SGHTA and CDR2 is FQGNSA. The V segment lost 3 bases and the J segment 5 bases; nucleotides outside the gene matches: 6. CDR3 amino acids: CASSLSQGAKDTQYF. CDR3 nucleotides: TGTGCCAGCAGCTTGTCACAGGGGGCGAAAGATACGCAGTATTTT.

The rearrangement joins TRBV2 to TRBJ1-3, with D tentatively TRBD1 (6 bases). The CDR3 covers 14 residues. Germline CDR1 is SNHLY and CDR2 is FYNNEI. The ends were cut back, 4 bases at V and 2 bases at J, with 9 bases in the middle. CDR3 in amino acids: CASSVQGAGNTIYF. The CDR3 DNA follows: TGTGCCAGCAGTGTACAGGGAGCTGGAAACACCATATATTTT.

The chain recombines TRBV6-5 with TRBJ1-6; no definite D call. V was cut by 5 bases and J by 8 bases, with 13 bases left in between. Germline V gene data show CDR1 as MNHEY and CDR2 as SVGAGI. The CDR3 totals 14 residues. The CDR3 region has the DNA TGTGCCAGCAGTCGCAGGCTCGCCGATTCACCCCTCCACTTT. This encodes CASSRRLADSPLHF.

The CDR3 is CASSSGTGKDQPQHF. Here the CDR3 DNA reads TGTGCCAGCAGTTCCGGGACAGGGAAGGATCAGCCCCAGCATTTT. The chain uses TRBV6-6 and TRBJ1-5; 9 positions agree with TRBD1. V was clipped by 4 bases and J by 5 bases; unmatched bases: 6. The length of the CDR3 is 15 residues. Germline-derived CDR1 and CDR2 are MNHNY and SVGAGI (reference sequence).